These 21 T cell receptor beta chains came from one sample sequenced in a study of blood T cells in healthy people across ages. Then a second PCR, running roughly 7 to 11 cycles, was carried out with a sample-barcoded 5' primer and a J-beta primer mix. MiXCR, applied by TCRdb to the 5' RACE reads, yields one record per CDR3 protein. The repertoire holds fewer than 1 million distinct CDR3 sequences, with more than 40% as singletons. The sample was blood. The source is a man in his sixties in good health.

This chain links TRBV20-1 with TRBJ2-6; 9 nucleotides agree with TRBD1. The CDR3 is 18 amino acids. With V trimmed by 3 bases and J by 0 bases, 9 bases remained unmatched. The germline V gene has CDR1 DFQATT and CDR2 SNEGSKA (reference sequence). The CDR3 loop is CSARAGTGSFSGANVLTF. The CDR3 nucleotides read TGCAGTGCTAGGGCCGGGACAGGGTCCTTCTCTGGGGCCAACGTCCTGACTTTC.

This clonotype was recorded only once. The gene calls are TRBV7-2 and TRBJ2-1; the match to TRBD2 covers 8 bases. Per germline, CDR1 SGHTA and CDR2 FQGNSA. The length of the CDR3 is 14 residues. The trim removed 5 bases at V and 9 bases at J, leaving 9 bases unmatched. The CDR3 region has the DNA TGTGCCAGCAGCGGGCGAGCGGGGGTTGTTGAGCAGTTCTTC. It codes for CASSGRAGVVEQFF. The variable domain in full, with the rest retrieved from reference TRBV7-2 and TRBJ2-1, is GAGVSQSPSNKVTEKGKDVELRCDPISGHTALYWYRQSLGQGLEFLIYFQGNSAPDKSGLPSDRFSAERTGGSVSTLTIQRTQQEDSAVYLCASSGRAGVVEQFFGPGTRLTVL.

CDR3 sequence: CSVRTGQGSEQYF. The DNA for the CDR3 is TGCAGCGTTAGGACAGGCCAAGGGTCCGAGCAGTACTTC. V usage is TRBV29-1 and J usage is TRBJ2-7; 7 bases match TRBD1. The germline CDR1 and CDR2 sequences are SQVTM and ANQGSEA. J gave up 6 bases and V 5 bases, and 10 bases lay outside the gene matches. The CDR3 runs 13 residues.

This clonotype was detected only once. The rearrangement uses TRBV12-5 and TRBJ2-3; TRBD2 agrees at 12 bases. Germline V gene sequence: CDR1 LGHNT, CDR2 FRNRAP. Germline trimming cut 1 base from V and 1 base from J; bases unmatched to any gene: 3. This CDR3 has 17 amino acids. The CDR3: CASGLGLAGAGTDTQYF. CDR3 nucleotides: TGTGCTAGTGGTTTGGGACTAGCGGGAGCTGGCACAGATACGCAGTATTTT.

The CDR3 protein is CASSLGRTNYGYTF. DNA of the CDR3: TGCGCCAGCAGCTTAGGACGGACTAACTATGGCTACACCTTC. This rearrangement joins TRBV5-1 to TRBJ1-2; D remains unclear. V lost 2 bases, J lost 0 bases, and 8 bases lay in between. The CDR3 loop spans 14 amino acids. The germline V gene encodes CDR1 SGHRS and CDR2 YFSETQ.

V gene TRBV20-1 combines with J gene TRBJ1-2; 7 bases fit TRBD1. Trimming took 3 bases from V and 5 from J; bases not matched to a gene: 3. The CDR3 loop spans 12 amino acids. Germline lookup yields CDR1 DFQATT and CDR2 SNEGSKA (reference sequence). The CDR3 DNA reads TGCAGTGCTAGTACAGGGGTGTATGGCTACACCTTC. This gives the protein CSASTGVYGYTF.

The V call is TRBV29-1, the J call TRBJ2-3, with 10 bases fitting TRBD1. Germline assignment: CDR1 SQVTM and CDR2 ANQGSEA. The J segment lost 9 bases and the V segment lost 3 bases, leaving 15 bases of the junction unmatched. This CDR3 spans 16 amino acids. This CDR3 is CSVDPPGQGTTYTQYF. CDR3 sequence (DNA): TGCAGCGTTGACCCGCCGGGACAGGGGACGACCTACACGCAGTATTTT.

The chain joins TRBV5-1 to TRBJ2-4; D is ambiguous. The J call is uncertain, as TRBJ2-7 better fits the DNA end. This CDR3 spans 17 amino acids. The germline CDR1 and CDR2 sequences are SGHRS and YFSETQ. The DNA of the CDR3 is TGCGCCAGCAGCTTGGCTGCCAACTCCGCAGCCAGTTACGAGCAGTACTTC. This codes for CASSLAANSAASYEQYF.

Only a few counts were recorded for this clonotype. The chain couples TRBV20-1 to TRBJ2-3; D call uncertain. V lost 1 base, J lost 4 bases, and 9 bases lay in between. This CDR3 has 13 amino acids. Germline values: CDR1 DFQATT, CDR2 SNEGSKA (reference sequence). As DNA, the CDR3 is TGCAGTGCTAGAGCCAATACAGCAGATACGCAGTATTTT. This codes for CSARANTADTQYF.

The gene calls are TRBV29-1 and TRBJ2-3; perhaps TRBD2 as D (7 bases). The germline V gene encodes CDR1 SQVTM and CDR2 ANQGSEA. Trimming pared 2 bases from V and 5 bases from J, leaving 20 bases between. The CDR3 extends over 16 amino acids. The CDR3 region has the DNA TGCAGCGTTGAATTCCTGGGTGCGGGGGCTCGAGATACGCAGTATTTT. Translated: CSVEFLGAGARDTQYF.

In its sample, this clonotype was seen many times. V usage is TRBV7-2 and J usage is TRBJ2-3, with D unresolved. This CDR3 has 14 amino acids. Deletions cut 2 bases from V and 6 bases from J, with 12 bases between. Germline V lookup: CDR1 SGHTA, CDR2 FQGNSA. CDR3 in amino acids: CASSLSTSRDTQYF. The CDR3 nucleotides read TGTGCCAGCAGCTTATCCACCTCTAGGGATACGCAGTATTTT.

The chain employs TRBV20-1 and TRBJ1-2; 11 nucleotides align to TRBD1. The length of the CDR3 is 15 residues. Germline V gene lookup returns CDR1 DFQATT and CDR2 SNEGSKA (reference sequence). The V gene end was trimmed by 5 bases and the J gene end by 4 bases; junction bases not matched to a gene: 9. CDR3 coding DNA: TGCAGTGCTGGGGACAGGGGGTTTGGCGGCTATGGCTACACCTTC. Its translation: CSAGDRGFGGYGYTF.

This clonotype came up a few times. The chain carries TRBV11-2 and TRBJ2-5; 8 bases match TRBD2. V was clipped by 6 bases and J by 2 bases; unmatched bases: 8. Germline V gene lookup returns CDR1 SGHAT and CDR2 FQNNGV. The CDR3 totals 15 residues. The CDR3 DNA reads TGTGCCAGCAGTCATCCCGGGACTAGGCAAGAGACCCAGTACTTC. It translates to CASSHPGTRQETQYF.

The J gene is TRBJ2-4, the V gene TRBV20-1; D is perhaps TRBD2 (6 bases). The J call may not be correct, given that the DNA end is closer to TRBJ2-5. Germline V gene lookup returns CDR1 DFQATT and CDR2 SNEGSKA (reference sequence). The length of the CDR3 is 14 residues. The CDR3 DNA reads as TGCAGTGCTACCCGGGACGGGGGTGTAGAGACCCAGTACTTC. Translating gives CSATRDGGVETQYF.

J is TRBJ1-4 and V is TRBV13; D is perhaps TRBD1 (5 bases). The V gene's germline CDR1 is PRHDT and CDR2 FYEKMQ (reference sequence). The V end lost 2 bases, the J end lost 0 bases, and 10 bases lay between the germline ends. The CDR3 runs 16 residues. CDR3: CASSLKQGTTNEKLFF. The CDR3, as DNA: TGTGCCAGCAGCTTAAAGCAGGGCACAACTAATGAAAAACTGTTTTTT. The full variable domain, rest sourced from reference TRBV13 and TRBJ1-4, is AAGVIQSPRHLIKEKRETATLKCYPIPRHDTVYWYQQGPGQDPQFLISFYEKMQSDKGSIPDRFSAQQFSDYHSELNMSSLELGDSALYFCASSLKQGTTNEKLFFGSGTQLSVL.

This clonotype has a handful of counts. The chain uses TRBV9 and TRBJ2-4; unclear D gene. Near its end, the DNA agrees better with TRBJ2-7, so the J call may be wrong. This CDR3 contains 17 residues. Germline-derived CDR1 and CDR2 are SGDLS and YYNGEE. The CDR3 DNA reads TGTGCCAGCAGCAAAAACCAGTTATGCGTCCGAACCTACGAGCAGTACTTC. It specifies CASSKNQLCVRTYEQYF.

This clonotype has only a few counts. This sequence joins TRBV20-1 and TRBJ2-1; 9 bases match TRBD2. The CDR3 spans 14 residues. V shed 3 bases, J shed 3 bases, and the junction held 3 bases outside the gene matches. The V gene's germline CDR1 is DFQATT and CDR2 SNEGSKA (reference sequence). CDR3 coding DNA: TGCAGTGCTAGGGCTAGCGGGGACTACAATGAGCAGTTCTTC. Translating it yields CSARASGDYNEQFF.

The chain couples TRBV7-3 to TRBJ2-1, with D possibly being TRBD2 (6 bases). Looked up from germline, CDR1 is SGHTA and CDR2 is FQGTGA. V dropped 5 bases and J dropped 7 bases, with 15 bases sitting between them. The CDR3 has 14 residues. The CDR3 DNA follows: TGTGCCAGCAGCCCCGGGACTCTCTCGAATGAGCAGTTCTTC. Translating gives CASSPGTLSNEQFF.

V usage is TRBV29-1 and J usage is TRBJ2-1; 7 bases fit TRBD2. Looked up from germline, CDR1 is SQVTM and CDR2 is ANQGSEA. The CDR3 consists of 15 residues. Germline trimming cut 7 bases from V and 7 bases from J; bases unmatched to any gene: 16. The CDR3 protein is CSGAVIVGGKNEQFF. The CDR3 bases are TGCAGCGGAGCCGTCATAGTGGGGGGGAAAAATGAGCAGTTCTTC.

The chain couples TRBV20-1 to TRBJ1-6; perhaps TRBD1 as D (6 bases). This CDR3 comprises 15 residues. The V end lost 6 bases, the J end lost 5 bases, and 17 bases lay between the germline ends. Germline assignment: CDR1 DFQATT and CDR2 SNEGSKA (reference sequence). CDR3 in DNA: TGCAGTGCCTTGGGGGGGGGGCTGCATAATTCACCCCTCCACTTT. It encodes CSALGGGLHNSPLHF.

The chain is built from TRBV7-2 and TRBJ1-1; no firm D call. Trimming took off 5 bases at V and 3 bases at J, with 4 bases between the two ends. The CDR3 runs to 11 residues. From germline, CDR1 is SGHTA and CDR2 FQGNSA. For the CDR3, the DNA is TGTGCCAGCAGCCCCTACACTGAAGCTTTCTTT. Its translation: CASSPYTEAFF.